Sequencing of this T cell receptor beta chain was carried out in a study of blood T cell repertoires in COVID-19. V gave up 5 bases and J gave up 1 base; unmatched junction bases: 11. The CDR3 runs 19 residues. Germline CDR1 MGHRA, CDR2 YSYEKL. The method was immunoSEQ multiplex PCR; TCRdb's version includes in-frame clones alone and lacks a portion of them. The sample has 80,000 to 100,000 clones; less than 85% are singletons. The clonotype was recovered from a man aged 65 to 79 with active or convalescent COVID-19. What was sequenced was peripheral blood. V gene TRBV4-1 combines with J gene TRBJ2-5; 15 bases map to TRBD2. The CDR3: CASSKYGTSGGSPQETQYF. CDR3 DNA: TGCGCCAGCAGCAAATACGGGACTAGCGGGGGGAGCCCCCAAGAGACCCAGTACTTC.